Each of the 18 T cell receptor beta chains below was sequenced from the same sample in a study of blood T cells in healthy people across ages. The use of a sample-barcoded 5' primer and a J-beta primer mix characterized a second PCR of roughly 7 to 12 cycles. TCRdb passed the 5' RACE reads through MiXCR, listing each CDR3 protein once. The repertoire consists of some 1.8 million distinct CDR3 sequences, with about 39% occurring once and the leading ten covering more than 20%. The sample was blood. These TCRs come from a human donor in good health.

In its sample, this clonotype was seen a few times. The J gene is TRBJ2-1, the V gene TRBV29-1; D perhaps matches TRBD2 (5 bases). V lost 7 bases and J lost 8, with 18 bases in between. From germline, CDR1 is SQVTM and CDR2 ANQGSEA. This CDR3 has 13 residues. The CDR3 bases are TGCAGCGCCACTCCGACGGCGGGCGATGAGCAGTTCTTC. Protein: CSATPTAGDEQFF.

The chain uses TRBV7-6 and TRBJ2-1; D is tentatively TRBD1 or TRBD2 (6 bases each). Germline V gives CDR1 SGHVS, CDR2 FNYEAQ. V lost 4 bases and J lost 2, with 21 bases in between. CDR3 size: 18 residues. The CDR3 nucleotides are TGTGCCAGCAGCTCGCTGCCTTCGGTAGGGGGGCCCTACAATGAGCAGTTCTTC. Protein sequence: CASSSLPSVGGPYNEQFF.

The V and J genes are TRBV7-2 and TRBJ2-3; D is undetermined. Germline V gene data show CDR1 as SGHTA and CDR2 as FQGNSA. The CDR3 is made up of 16 amino acids. V was pared by 3 bases and J by 0 bases, with 13 bases between. The DNA for the CDR3 is TGTGCCAGCAGCTTCACAGTACAACTTAGCACAGATACGCAGTATTTT. Translation: CASSFTVQLSTDTQYF.

This chain connects TRBV6-4 to TRBJ1-5, with D possibly TRBD1 on 5 matching bases. V shed 6 bases and J shed 5 bases, with 11 bases lying between them. Germline CDR1 is MRHNA and CDR2 is SNTAGT. The length of the CDR3 is 13 residues. The CDR3 sequence is CASSDSPYQPQHF. CDR3 coding DNA: TGTGCCAGCAGCGACAGTCCCTATCAGCCCCAGCATTTT.

This clonotype was picked up a small number of times. This chain uses TRBV27 with TRBJ1-2, with TRBD1 matching 10 bases. Germline V lookup: CDR1 MNHEY, CDR2 SMNVEV (reference sequence). The V gene end was trimmed by 5 bases and the J gene end by 6 bases; junction bases not matched to a gene: 9. The CDR3 has 15 residues. The CDR3 loop is CASSTIGTGDDGYTF. The CDR3 region has the DNA TGTGCCAGCAGTACCATCGGGACAGGGGACGATGGCTACACCTTC.

This clonotype was detected a few times. The genes are TRBV12-3 or TRBV12-4 and TRBJ1-1, with D unresolved. CDR3 length: 15 amino acids. V was trimmed by 4 bases and J by 1 base, leaving 13 bases between them. The CDR3 DNA is TGTGCCAGCAGTTCTGAACTTGGTGGGAACACTGAAGCTTTCTTT. Translating gives CASSSELGGNTEAFF.

The rearrangement joins TRBV7-3 to TRBJ2-2; TRBD1 aligns across 11 bases. Losses at the gene ends were 0 bases for V and 6 bases for J; bases not matched to a gene: 9. This CDR3 region has 18 residues. Germline values: CDR1 SGHTA, CDR2 FQGTGA. The CDR3 sequence: CASSLTPPGQGVPGELFF. The CDR3 nucleotides are TGTGCCAGCAGCTTAACGCCCCCGGGACAGGGGGTGCCCGGGGAGCTGTTTTTT.

V gene TRBV9 combines with J gene TRBJ2-3, with 12 bases aligning to TRBD2. Germline V gives CDR1 SGDLS, CDR2 YYNGEE. The CDR3 totals 16 residues. J was trimmed by 4 bases and V by 4 bases; bases with no gene match: 7. The CDR3 protein is CASSPRTSGTADTQYF. The CDR3 region has the DNA TGTGCCAGCAGCCCGAGGACTAGCGGGACGGCAGATACGCAGTATTTT.

This clonotype was counted at least ten times. This rearrangement joins TRBV28 to TRBJ1-1; D is uncertain. This CDR3 region has 12 residues. V lost 6 bases to trimming and J lost 1 base, with 6 bases between them. Germline values: CDR1 MDHEN, CDR2 SYDVKM. The CDR3 sequence is CASSLQNTEAFF. Here the CDR3 DNA reads TGTGCCAGCAGCTTACAGAACACTGAAGCTTTCTTT.

This clonotype was detected a few times. V usage is TRBV20-1 and J usage is TRBJ1-1; D gene ambiguous. Germline CDR1 reads DFQATT; CDR2 reads SNEGSKA (reference sequence). Trimming shortened V by 0 bases and J by 2 bases, and 13 bases separated the two germline ends. This CDR3 comprises 15 residues. The CDR3 is CSARDRLLGNTEAFF. CDR3 nucleotide sequence: TGCAGTGCTAGAGATCGTTTGCTGGGTAACACTGAAGCTTTCTTT.

This chain connects TRBV5-1 to TRBJ1-1; D not certain. Trimming pared 4 bases from V and 4 bases from J, leaving 17 bases between. There are 15 residues in the CDR3. Germline CDR1 and CDR2: SGHRS and YFSETQ. CDR3 amino acids: CASSPSAVMITEAFF. DNA of the CDR3: TGCGCCAGCAGCCCTTCCGCGGTGATGATCACTGAAGCTTTCTTT.

The genes are TRBV20-1 and TRBJ1-1; TRBD1 matches at 7 bases. CDR3 length: 14 residues. The V segment lost 0 bases and the J segment 5 bases; nucleotides outside the gene matches: 6. Germline V lookup: CDR1 DFQATT, CDR2 SNEGSKA (reference sequence). CDR3 loop: CSARDPGGRTEAFF. As DNA, the CDR3 is TGCAGTGCTAGAGATCCAGGGGGGAGGACTGAAGCTTTCTTT.

This CDR3 is CASSLVLAGNEQFF. In DNA form, the CDR3 reads TGTGCCAGCAGCTTAGTACTAGCGGGAAATGAGCAGTTCTTC. The chain couples TRBV11-2 to TRBJ2-1; 10 nucleotides agree with TRBD2. The V and J ends lost 1 base and 7 bases, in that order; junction bases with no gene match: 1. In germline, CDR1 is SGHAT, CDR2 FQNNGV. The CDR3 sequence is 14 residues long.

The table lists this clonotype with a few counts. At one end the junction does not follow the germline gene, possibly because of a read error. V gene TRBV7-7 combines with J gene TRBJ2-7; D perhaps matches TRBD2 (6 bases). The CDR3 consists of 14 residues. From germline, CDR1 is SSHAT and CDR2 FNYEAQ (reference sequence). The CDR3 DNA reads as TGTGCTAGCAGCTTAGAGGCGGGGCCCTACGAGCAGTACTTC. Translated, it gives CASSLEAGPYEQYF.

The chain couples TRBV14 to TRBJ2-3, with D possibly matching TRBD2 (6 bases). The CDR3 is made up of 16 amino acids. The germline V gene has CDR1 SGHDN and CDR2 FVKESK. Trimming took off 4 bases at V and 7 bases at J, with 21 bases between the two ends. The chain's CDR3 is CASSPLSGGFGNTQYF. The DNA of the CDR3 is TGTGCCAGCAGCCCCCTGTCCGGGGGATTCGGAAATACGCAGTATTTT.

This clonotype has a handful of counts. The V and J genes are TRBV7-2 and TRBJ1-1; D perhaps matches TRBD1 (5 bases). Germline loops: CDR1 SGHTA, CDR2 FQGNSA. The CDR3 length is 14 residues. V was trimmed by 1 base and J by 4 bases, leaving 10 bases between them. The CDR3 protein is CASSLVEGSTEAFF. Written as DNA, the CDR3 is TGTGCCAGCAGCTTAGTGGAGGGGAGCACTGAAGCTTTCTTT.

In its sample, this clonotype was seen a few times. CDR3 residues: CASSHARTSGGAGYEQYF. The CDR3 nucleotides are TGTGCCAGCAGCCACGCTCGGACTAGCGGGGGGGCCGGTTACGAGCAGTACTTC. The J gene is TRBJ2-7, the V gene TRBV4-2; 15 bases are shared with TRBD2. Trimming at V came to 3 bases and at J to 4 bases, leaving 10 bases not matched to a gene. This CDR3 region has 18 residues. Germline assignment: CDR1 LGHNA and CDR2 YNFKEQ.

The CDR3 DNA follows: TGTGCCAGCAGCTTTCAAGGGGCAGGTAAATTGGGCACTGAAGCTTTCTTT. Encoded protein: CASSFQGAGKLGTEAFF. This rearrangement joins TRBV7-9 to TRBJ1-1; a possible D gene is TRBD1 (5 bases). This CDR3 contains 17 residues. The V end lost 3 bases, the J end lost 4 bases, and 21 bases lay between the germline ends. Germline assignment: CDR1 SEHNR and CDR2 FQNEAQ (reference sequence).